The sequence of this T cell receptor (beta chain) was determined in a study of beta chain features in type 1 diabetes. Across the whole study: Patient and healthy donor groups were alike in age, gender and cell yields.

Via CD45RO/CCR7/CD25/CD127/CD95/CD27, cells of the CD4+ naive, central memory, regulatory and stem cell-like memory subsets were sorted. All sorted populations exceeded 95% purity. Study-level findings and limits: Possibly, sequencing cDNA over-represented cells that had high TCR expression levels.

Only a few counts were recorded for this clone. The antigen remains unidentified. Since all of the isolated RNA was reverse transcribed, expressed TCRB transcripts were what got sequenced. TCRdb keeps only in-frame clones here, not all; method: immunoSEQ multiplex PCR. The sample consists of under 300,000 clones, 25% to 35% of them appearing once. The origin of this receptor is a man younger than 45 in good health. The sequenced sample was central memory CD4+ T cells from blood.

The chain's CDR3 is CASSRNRETQYF. For the CDR3, the DNA is TGTGCCAGCAGCCGAAACAGGGAGACCCAGTACTTC. The chain joins TRBV7-2 to TRBJ2-5; D may be TRBD1 (5 bases). Trimming took off 5 bases at V and 5 bases at J, with 9 bases between the two ends. Germline V gives CDR1 SGHTA, CDR2 FQGNSA. This CDR3 has 12 residues. Looking up the rest from reference TRBV7-2 and TRBJ2-5 gives the full variable domain: GAGVSQSPSNKVTEKGKDVELRCDPISGHTALYWYRQSLGQGLEFLIYFQGNSAPDKSGLPSDRFSAERTGGSVSTLTIQRTQQEDSAVYLCASSRNRETQYFGPGTRLLVL.